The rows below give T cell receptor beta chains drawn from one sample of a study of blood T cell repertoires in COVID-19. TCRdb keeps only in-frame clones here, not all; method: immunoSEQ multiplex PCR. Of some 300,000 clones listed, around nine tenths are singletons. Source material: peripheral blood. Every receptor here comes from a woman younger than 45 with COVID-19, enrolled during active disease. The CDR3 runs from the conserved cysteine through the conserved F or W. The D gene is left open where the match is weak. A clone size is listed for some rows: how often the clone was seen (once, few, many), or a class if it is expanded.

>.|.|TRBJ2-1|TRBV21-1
CASTMGPGGGGGNEQFF
TGTGCCAGCACCATGGGCCCGGGGGGAGGAGGTGGAAATGAGCAGTTCTTC
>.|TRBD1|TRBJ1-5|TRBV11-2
CASSPDRGLLNQPQHF
TGTGCCAGCAGTCCGGACAGGGGGCTCCTGAATCAGCCCCAGCATTTT
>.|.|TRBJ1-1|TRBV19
CASMRRGAMNTEAFF
TGTGCCAGTATGCGGAGGGGCGCTATGAACACTGAAGCTTTCTTT
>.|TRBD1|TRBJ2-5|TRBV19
CASTWGTGGDQYF
TGTGCCAGCACTTGGGGAACAGGGGGAGACCAGTACTTC
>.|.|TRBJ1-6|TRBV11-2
CASSFSSVSNSPLHF
TGTGCCAGCAGCTTCAGTTCAGTATCCAATTCACCCCTCCACTTT
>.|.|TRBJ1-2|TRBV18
CASSPQGVVGYTF
TGTGCCAGCTCACCGCAAGGGGTAGTAGGCTACACCTTC
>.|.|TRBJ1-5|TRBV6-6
CASSESYNQPQHF
TGTGCCAGCAGCGAAAGCTACAATCAGCCCCAGCATTTT
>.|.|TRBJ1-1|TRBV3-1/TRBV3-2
CASSQSDWNTEAFF
TGTGCCAGCAGCCAATCGGACTGGAACACTGAAGCTTTCTTT
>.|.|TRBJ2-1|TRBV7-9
CASSLRTARTTDVGEQFF
TGTGCCAGCAGCTTACGGACGGCGAGGACTACCGACGTCGGGGAGCAGTTCTTC
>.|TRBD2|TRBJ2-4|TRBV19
CASSISGGAIGSAKNIQYF
TGTGCCAGTAGTATCAGCGGGGGGGCAATAGGGTCAGCCAAAAACATTCAGTACTTC
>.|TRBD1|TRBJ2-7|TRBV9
CASSVGQGRSYEQYF
TGTGCCAGCAGCGTGGGACAGGGGAGGTCCTACGAGCAGTACTTC
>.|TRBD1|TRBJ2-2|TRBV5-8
CASSFNRGRSLNTGELFF
TGTGCCAGCAGCTTCAACAGGGGACGCAGCTTAAACACCGGGGAGCTGTTTTTT
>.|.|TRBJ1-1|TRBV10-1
CASSDPPTGMNTEAFF
TGCGCCAGCAGTGACCCTCCCACAGGGATGAACACTGAAGCTTTCTTT
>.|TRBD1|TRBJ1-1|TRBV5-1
CASSSLGQGWTEAFF
TGCGCCAGCAGCTCGCTGGGACAGGGTTGGACTGAAGCTTTCTTT
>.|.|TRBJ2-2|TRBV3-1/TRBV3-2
CASSHSAGSGELFF
TGTGCCAGCAGCCACTCTGCGGGTTCCGGGGAGCTGTTTTTT
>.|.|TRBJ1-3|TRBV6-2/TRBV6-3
CASSYSIDTIYF
TGTGCCAGCAGTTACTCGATAGACACCATATATTTT
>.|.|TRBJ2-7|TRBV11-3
CASSYAGYSYEQYF
TGTGCCAGCAGCTACGCGGGGTACTCCTACGAGCAGTACTTC
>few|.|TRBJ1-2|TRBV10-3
CAISESAGSNYGYTF
TGTGCCATCAGTGAGTCGGCTGGCAGTAACTATGGCTACACCTTC
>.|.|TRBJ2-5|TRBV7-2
CASTPRGAGEETQYF
TGTGCCAGCACCCCCCGGGGTGCTGGGGAAGAGACCCAGTACTTC
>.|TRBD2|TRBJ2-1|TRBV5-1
CASSLSGGPNNEQFF
TGCGCCAGCAGCTTAAGCGGGGGTCCAAACAATGAGCAGTTCTTC
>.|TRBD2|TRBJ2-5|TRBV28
CASSFGGGAGETQYF
TGTGCCAGCAGTTTCGGCGGGGGGGCCGGAGAGACCCAGTACTTC
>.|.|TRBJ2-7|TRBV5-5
CASSSFLTGEQYF
TGTGCCAGCAGTAGCTTTTTGACGGGCGAGCAGTACTTC
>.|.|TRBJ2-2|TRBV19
CASSIVAGGELFF
TGTGCCAGTAGTATAGTGGCGGGCGGGGAGCTGTTTTTT
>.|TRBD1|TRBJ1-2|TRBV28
CASRRDRVDGYTF
TGTGCCAGCAGGCGAGACAGGGTCGACGGCTACACCTTC
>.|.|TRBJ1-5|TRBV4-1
CASSQVPGVLDQPQHF
TGCGCCAGCAGCCAAGTTCCTGGGGTACTAGATCAGCCCCAGCATTTT
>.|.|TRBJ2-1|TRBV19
CASSKTASSYNEQFF
TGTGCCAGTAGTAAGACAGCCAGCTCCTACAATGAGCAGTTCTTC
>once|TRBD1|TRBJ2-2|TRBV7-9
CASSTRQGADTGELFF
TGTGCCAGCAGCACAAGACAGGGGGCGGATACCGGGGAGCTGTTTTTT
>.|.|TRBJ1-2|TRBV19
CASSSPGRAFYGYTF
TGTGCCAGTAGTTCACCGGGGAGGGCCTTCTATGGCTACACCTTC
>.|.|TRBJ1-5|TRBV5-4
CASSLKGHNQPQHF
TGTGCCAGCAGCTTAAAGGGACACAATCAGCCCCAGCATTTT
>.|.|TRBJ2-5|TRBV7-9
CASSLARQGGETQYF
TGTGCCAGCAGCTTAGCGCGGCAGGGGGGCGAGACCCAGTACTTC
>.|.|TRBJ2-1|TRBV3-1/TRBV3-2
CASSSGNEQFF
TGTGCCAGCAGCTCGGGTAATGAGCAGTTCTTC
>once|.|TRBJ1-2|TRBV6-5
CASGAGINYGYTF
TGTGCCAGCGGGGCAGGGATTAACTATGGCTACACCTTC
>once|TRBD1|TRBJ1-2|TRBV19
CASSSTGGQYYGYTF
TGTGCCAGTAGTTCAACAGGGGGACAGTACTATGGCTACACCTTC
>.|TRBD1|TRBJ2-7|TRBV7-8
CASSLRTGLGEQYF
TGTGCCAGCAGCTTACGGACAGGGTTGGGCGAGCAGTACTTC
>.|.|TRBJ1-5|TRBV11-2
CASSLGPRQPQHF
TGTGCCAGCAGCTTGGGGCCGAGACAGCCCCAGCATTTT
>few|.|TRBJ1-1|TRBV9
CASSVERGTEAFF
TGTGCCAGCAGCGTAGAAAGAGGAACTGAAGCTTTCTTT
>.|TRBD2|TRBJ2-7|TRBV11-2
CASSFLTSAYSYEQYF
TGTGCCAGCAGCTTCTTGACTAGCGCCTACTCCTACGAGCAGTACTTC
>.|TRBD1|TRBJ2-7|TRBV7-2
CASSAGTGGYEQYF
TGTGCCAGCAGCGCCGGGACAGGGGGCTACGAGCAGTACTTC
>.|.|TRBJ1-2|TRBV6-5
CASSYRRGGNYGYTF
TGTGCCAGCAGTTATCGTCGCGGGGGGAACTATGGCTACACCTTC
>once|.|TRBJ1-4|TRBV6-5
CASRAGGGRGEKLFF
TGTGCCAGCAGAGCCGGGGGGGGAAGAGGTGAAAAACTGTTTTTT
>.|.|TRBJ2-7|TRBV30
CAWSVGAGRNEQYF
TGTGCCTGGAGTGTTGGGGCGGGGCGAAACGAGCAGTACTTC
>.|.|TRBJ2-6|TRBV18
CASSPRTGNSGANVLTF
TGTGCCAGCTCACCAAGGACGGGGAACTCTGGGGCCAACGTCCTGACTTTC
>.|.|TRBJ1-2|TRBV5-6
CASSFDRTDPYGYTF
TGTGCCAGCAGCTTCGACAGAACAGATCCCTATGGCTACACCTTC
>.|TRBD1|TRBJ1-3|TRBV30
CAWNQGGDGNTIYF
TGTGCCTGGAATCAGGGGGGTGATGGAAACACCATATATTTT
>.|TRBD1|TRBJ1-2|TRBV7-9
CASSKTGGVNGYTF
TGTGCCAGCAGCAAAACAGGGGGCGTGAATGGCTACACCTTC
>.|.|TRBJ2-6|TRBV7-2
CASSLRHSSGANVLTF
TGTGCCAGCAGCCTCAGACACTCCTCTGGGGCCAACGTCCTGACTTTC
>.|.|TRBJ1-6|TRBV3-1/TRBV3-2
CASSQGGSNSPLHF
TGTGCCAGCAGCCAAGGGGGCAGTAATTCACCCCTCCACTTT
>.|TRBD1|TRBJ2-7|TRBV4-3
CASSQEGGPGQGNYEQYF
TGCGCCAGCAGCCAAGAAGGGGGGCCGGGACAGGGGAACTACGAGCAGTACTTC
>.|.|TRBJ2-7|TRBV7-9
CASSQQGYEQYF
TGTGCCAGCAGCCAACAGGGTTACGAGCAGTACTTC
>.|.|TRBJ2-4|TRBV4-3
CASSQARVVGNIQYF
TGCGCCAGCAGCCAAGCGAGGGTGGTGGGGAACATTCAGTACTTC
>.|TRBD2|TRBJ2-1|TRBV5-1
CASYSGGPYNEQFF
TGCGCCAGCTATAGCGGGGGACCCTACAATGAGCAGTTCTTC
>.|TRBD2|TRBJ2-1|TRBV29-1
CSVGLAGANEQFF
TGCAGCGTGGGTCTAGCGGGGGCCAATGAGCAGTTCTTC
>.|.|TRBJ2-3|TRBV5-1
CASSFRAVGTDTQYF
TGCGCCAGCAGCTTCAGGGCCGTAGGCACAGATACGCAGTATTTT
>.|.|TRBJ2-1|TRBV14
CASSQLGRRDEQFF
TGTGCCAGCAGCCAGTTGGGGCGCCGGGATGAGCAGTTCTTC
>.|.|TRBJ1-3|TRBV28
CASRPGTTGNTIYF
TGTGCCAGCAGACCGGGGACTACGGGAAACACCATATATTTT
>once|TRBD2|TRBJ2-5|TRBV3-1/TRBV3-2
CASSQLAGSETQYF
TGTGCCAGCAGCCAACTAGCGGGGTCAGAGACCCAGTACTTC
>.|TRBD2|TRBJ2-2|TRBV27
CASTSGTSVGELFF
TGTGCCAGCACCTCCGGGACTAGCGTCGGGGAGCTGTTTTTT